These 26 T cell receptor beta chains originate from one sample sequenced in a study of CD8+ T cells in alopecia areata. After isolation, RNA underwent reverse transcription to generate cDNA as the sequencing template. Assay used: immunoSEQ multiplex PCR; TCRdb lists only in-frame clones, some missing. In the table there are around 130,000 clones, roughly 61% of which are singletons. The material sequenced was CD4+ T cells sorted from blood, taken at week 0. Source of these receptors: a human donor with alopecia areata.

V and J are TRBV7-3 and TRBJ2-5; TRBD2 might be the D (5 bases). Germline CDR1 SGHTA, CDR2 FQGTGA. V shed 5 bases and J shed 2 bases, with 15 bases lying between them. The CDR3 sequence is 15 residues long. CDR3 sequence: CASSPDRRGQETQYF. The CDR3 DNA reads TGTGCCAGCAGCCCGGATCGTCGGGGTCAAGAGACCCAGTACTTC.

The rearrangement uses TRBV28 and TRBJ1-5; the D gene is possibly TRBD1 (5 bases). There are 13 residues in the CDR3. In germline, CDR1 is MDHEN, CDR2 SYDVKM. Trimming removed 6 bases at V and 4 bases at J, with 10 bases between. Written as DNA, the CDR3 is TGTGCCAGCAGGTGGGACGGGAATCAGCCCCAGCATTTT. Translating gives CASRWDGNQPQHF.

This clone has more than one count but fewer than ten. The chain recombines TRBV28 with TRBJ1-4; no firm D call. V dropped 6 bases and J dropped 10 bases, with 15 bases sitting between them. The CDR3 length is 13 residues. CDR1 is MDHEN, CDR2 SYDVKM, per germline. The CDR3, as DNA: TGTGCCAGCAGCCTAGAGGATGAAGCAAAACTGTTTTTT. Translation gives CASSLEDEAKLFF.

V and J are TRBV5-4 and TRBJ2-7, with D maybe TRBD2 (5 bases). The V gene lost 1 base and the J gene lost 5 bases, with 13 bases spanning the gap. Germline loops: CDR1 SGHNT, CDR2 YYREEE (reference sequence). The CDR3 extends over 14 amino acids. The CDR3 DNA reads TGTGCCAGCAGCTTGAACTACCGGGGAAACGAGCAGTACTTC. Its translation is CASSLNYRGNEQYF.

The CDR3 region has the DNA TGTGCCAGCAGCCAAGATTCCTACTCGGGTTCTGGAAACACCATATATTTT. As protein: CASSQDSYSGSGNTIYF. The chain combines TRBV14 with TRBJ1-3; D remains ambiguous. This CDR3 is built from 17 residues. V dropped 0 bases and J dropped 1 base, with 13 bases sitting between them. Germline values: CDR1 SGHDN, CDR2 FVKESK.

The chain links TRBV11-2 to TRBJ2-4; 7 bases match TRBD2. V lost 3 bases, J lost 1 base, and 9 bases stayed unmatched. The CDR3 is 17 residues long. Germline assignment: CDR1 SGHAT and CDR2 FQNNGV. The CDR3 protein is CASSFRGGQIAKNIQYF. The CDR3 DNA reads TGTGCCAGCAGCTTTCGCGGGGGTCAGATTGCCAAAAACATTCAGTACTTC.

This clone was found once. The CDR3 nucleotides read TGTGCCAGCAGCTTAGGGAGAGATGGCTACACCTTC. Protein: CASSLGRDGYTF. This chain links TRBV11-2 with TRBJ1-2; unclear D gene. This CDR3 is built from 12 residues. Germline CDR1 and CDR2: SGHAT and FQNNGV. V was pared by 1 base and J by 6 bases, with 6 bases between. The whole variable domain, remainder taken from reference TRBV11-2 and TRBJ1-2, is EAGVAQSPRYKIIEKRQSVAFWCNPISGHATLYWYQQILGQGPKLLIQFQNNGVVDDSQLPKDRFSAERLKGVDSTLKIQPAKLEDSAVYLCASSLGRDGYTFGSGTRLTVV.

The chain links TRBV11-3 to TRBJ1-1; unclear D gene. Germline CDR1 is SGHNT and CDR2 is YENEEA. V was pared by 6 bases and J by 1 base, with 9 bases between. The CDR3 sequence is 13 residues long. As DNA, the CDR3 is TGTGCCAGCAGTCGAGGGAAGAACACTGAAGCTTTCTTT. Translation: CASSRGKNTEAFF.

The chain joins TRBV7-2 to TRBJ2-5; TRBD2 agrees at 10 bases. The CDR3 covers 13 residues. Looked up from germline, CDR1 is SGHTA and CDR2 is FQGNSA. Trimming at V came to 6 bases and at J to 5 bases, leaving 3 bases not matched to a gene. CDR3 protein: CASRAGGLETQYF. CDR3 coding DNA: TGTGCCAGCAGAGCGGGGGGGCTTGAGACCCAGTACTTC. Complete variable domain (other parts from reference TRBV7-2 and TRBJ2-5): GAGVSQSPSNKVTEKGKDVELRCDPISGHTALYWYRQSLGQGLEFLIYFQGNSAPDKSGLPSDRFSAERTGGSVSTLTIQRTQQEDSAVYLCASRAGGLETQYFGPGTRLLVL.

V gene TRBV7-2 combines with J gene TRBJ1-1, with D unclear. The V and J ends lost 5 bases and 7 bases respectively, with 11 bases between them. There are 12 residues in the CDR3. CDR1 is SGHTA and CDR2 is FQGNSA in the germline V gene. The CDR3 reads CASSATNIEAFF. The CDR3, as DNA: TGTGCCAGCAGCGCTACGAATATTGAAGCTTTCTTT.

This clone occurred a few times. V and J are TRBV15 and TRBJ2-7, with 9 positions matching TRBD2. V lost 4 bases to trimming and J lost 0 bases; unmatched junction nucleotides: 10. CDR1 and CDR2 from the germline V gene are LNHNV and YYDKDF (reference sequence). This CDR3 region has 17 residues. The CDR3, as DNA: TGTGCCACCAGCACACAGACTAGCGGCTTCAGCTCCTACGAGCAGTACTTC. It yields the protein CATSTQTSGFSSYEQYF.

The chain couples TRBV29-1 to TRBJ2-5, with D possibly called TRBD1 or TRBD2 (5 bases each). The CDR3 has 13 residues. V was pared by 1 base and J by 7 bases, with 13 bases between. CDR1 SQVTM and CDR2 ANQGSEA come from the germline V gene. CDR3 in DNA: TGCAGCGTTGAAGGAGAGGATGGGACGACCCAGTACTTC. Protein sequence: CSVEGEDGTTQYF.

The chain recombines TRBV7-6 with TRBJ2-1; D is uncertain. CDR1 and CDR2 from the germline V gene are SGHVS and FNYEAQ. The CDR3 contains 15 residues. V was shortened by 5 bases and J by 5 bases, with 16 bases between the two germline ends. The CDR3 sequence is CASSPRHVDNNEQFF. In DNA form, the CDR3 reads TGTGCCAGCAGCCCCCGACACGTGGATAACAATGAGCAGTTCTTC.

The chain is built from TRBV7-2 and TRBJ1-2; D is possibly TRBD1 (6 bases). The CDR3 contains 14 residues. V lost 5 bases and J lost 4, with 14 bases in between. Germline V lookup: CDR1 SGHTA, CDR2 FQGNSA. The CDR3 coding sequence is TGTGCCAGCAGCCCAGATACAGGGTTCTATGGCTACACCTTC. Translated, it gives CASSPDTGFYGYTF. The full variable domain, in which reference TRBV7-2 and TRBJ1-2 provide the parts outside the CDR3, is GAGVSQSPSNKVTEKGKDVELRCDPISGHTALYWYRQSLGQGLEFLIYFQGNSAPDKSGLPSDRFSAERTGGSVSTLTIQRTQQEDSAVYLCASSPDTGFYGYTFGSGTRLTVV.

The gene calls are TRBV7-2 and TRBJ2-7; weak D call: TRBD1 (6 bases). CDR1 SGHTA and CDR2 FQGNSA come from the germline V gene. The CDR3 is 15 amino acids. V lost 5 bases and J 2 bases, leaving 16 bases between the germline ends. This chain's CDR3 is CASSPPGTPAYEQYF. The CDR3 coding sequence is TGTGCCAGCAGCCCCCCGGGGACACCAGCCTACGAGCAGTACTTC.

In this sample, this clone turned up a few times. This sequence joins TRBV5-1 and TRBJ1-2; 7 positions match TRBD1. V shed 1 base, J shed 4 bases, and the junction held 10 bases outside the gene matches. Per germline, CDR1 SGHRS and CDR2 YFSETQ. This CDR3 region has 16 residues. The CDR3 loop is CASSLSLERDSYGYTF. In DNA form, the CDR3 reads TGCGCCAGCAGCTTGAGTTTGGAACGGGACAGCTATGGCTACACCTTC.

The table lists this clone with a few counts. V usage is TRBV7-2 and J usage is TRBJ1-1; D is perhaps TRBD1 (5 bases). V lost 8 bases and J 5 bases, leaving 12 bases between the germline ends. This CDR3 comprises 12 residues. CDR1 is SGHTA and CDR2 is FQGNSA in the germline V gene. CDR3 sequence reads: CASYLGGTEAFF. The CDR3 DNA reads as TGTGCCAGCTATCTCGGGGGAACTGAAGCTTTCTTT.

The chain recombines TRBV9 with TRBJ2-2; D not certain. The CDR3 loop spans 13 amino acids. Germline V gene sequence: CDR1 SGDLS, CDR2 YYNGEE. Trimming stripped 2 bases from V and 7 bases from J, with 9 bases between. The CDR3 DNA sequence: TGTGCCAGCAGCGTCCAACACCACGGGGAGCTGTTTTTT. Its protein is CASSVQHHGELFF.

J is TRBJ2-1 and V is TRBV7-2; TRBD2 agrees at 11 bases. Germline V lookup: CDR1 SGHTA, CDR2 FQGNSA. Losses at the gene ends were 2 bases for V and 7 bases for J; bases not matched to a gene: 4. CDR3 length: 15 residues. The CDR3 is CASSLIAGGPNEQFF. Written as DNA, the CDR3 is TGTGCCAGCAGCTTAATAGCGGGAGGGCCAAATGAGCAGTTCTTC.

The rearrangement uses TRBV7-8 and TRBJ1-2; D is possibly TRBD1 (5 bases). The germline V and J ends were trimmed by 3 bases and 1 base, with 9 bases remaining between them. From germline, CDR1 is SGHVS and CDR2 FQNEAQ. CDR3 length: 14 residues. The CDR3 loop reads CASSLQTDNYGYTF. CDR3 coding DNA: TGTGCCAGCAGCTTGCAGACAGATAACTATGGCTACACCTTC.

This clone appeared once. The chain recombines TRBV28 with TRBJ1-2, with D uncertain. V shed 2 bases and J shed 8 bases, with 12 bases lying between them. CDR1 and CDR2 (germline): MDHEN, SYDVKM. CDR3 length: 13 amino acids. The CDR3 region is CASSLGQRLGYTF. CDR3 nucleotide sequence: TGTGCCAGCAGTTTAGGGCAGCGCCTCGGCTACACCTTC.

This chain connects TRBV7-2 to TRBJ2-3; no firm D call. CDR1 and CDR2 from the germline V gene are SGHTA and FQGNSA. The CDR3 runs to 14 residues. V was shortened by 2 bases and J by 1 base, with 7 bases between the two germline ends. In DNA form, the CDR3 reads TGTGCCAGCAGCTTAACCCCGGGCACAGATACGCAGTATTTT. Amino acid sequence: CASSLTPGTDTQYF.

This clone was counted between two and nine times. The V call is TRBV30, the J call TRBJ2-4, with 11 positions matching TRBD2. Per germline, CDR1 GTSNPN and CDR2 SVGIG (reference sequence). The CDR3 covers 15 residues. Trimming took 2 bases from V and 8 from J; bases not matched to a gene: 8. CDR3 sequence: CAWSSSTSGTDIQYF. The CDR3 DNA sequence: TGTGCCTGGAGTTCTTCGACTAGCGGGACGGACATTCAGTACTTC.

The chain carries TRBV6-1 and TRBJ2-6; D is undetermined. The germline gives CDR1 MNHNS, CDR2 SASEGT. Trimming took off 1 base at V and 2 bases at J, with 12 bases between the two ends. The CDR3 length is 17 residues. The CDR3 sequence: CASSEEYRVPGANVLTF. The CDR3 nucleotides read TGTGCCAGCAGTGAAGAATATAGGGTTCCTGGGGCCAACGTCCTGACTTTC.

V and J are TRBV25-1 and TRBJ2-2; D uncertain. The CDR3 runs 11 residues. Germline V gene data show CDR1 as MGHDK and CDR2 as SYGVNS. Trimming took 5 bases from V and 7 from J, leaving 5 bases between them. The CDR3 DNA is TGTGCCAGCAGTCTTGTCGGGGAGCTGTTTTTT. It codes for CASSLVGELFF. The complete variable domain, with remaining parts taken from reference TRBV25-1 and TRBJ2-2, reads EADIYQTPRYLVIGTGKKITLECSQTMGHDKMYWYQQDPGMELHLIHYSYGVNSTEKGDLSSESTVSRIRTEHFPLTLESARPSHTSQYLCASSLVGELFFGEGSRLTVL.

The chain carries TRBV27 and TRBJ2-4; possibly TRBD1 or TRBD2 for D (5 bases each). With 2 bases removed from V and 0 bases from J, the gap between germline ends came to 26 bases. The CDR3 is 21 amino acids. Looked up from germline, CDR1 is MNHEY and CDR2 is SMNVEV (reference sequence). The CDR3 nucleotides are TGTGCCAGCAGTTTAGAAGGAAGGGACCGATACCTGATCTTAGCCAAAAACATTCAGTACTTC. As protein: CASSLEGRDRYLILAKNIQYF.